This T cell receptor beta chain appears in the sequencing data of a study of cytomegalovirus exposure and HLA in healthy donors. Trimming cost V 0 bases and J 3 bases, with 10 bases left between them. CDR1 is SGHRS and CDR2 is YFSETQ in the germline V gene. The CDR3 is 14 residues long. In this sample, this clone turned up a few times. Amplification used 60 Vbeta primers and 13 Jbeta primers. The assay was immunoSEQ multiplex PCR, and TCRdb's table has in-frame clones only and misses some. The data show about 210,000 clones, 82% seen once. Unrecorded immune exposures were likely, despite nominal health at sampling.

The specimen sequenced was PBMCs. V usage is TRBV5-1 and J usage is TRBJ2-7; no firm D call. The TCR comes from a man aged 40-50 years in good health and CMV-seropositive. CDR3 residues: CASSLGSSGYEQYF. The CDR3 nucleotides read TGCGCCAGCAGCTTGGGGTCTAGTGGCTACGAGCAGTACTTC.